These 29 T cell receptor beta chains came from one sample sequenced in a study of T cells in Graves' hyperthyroidism and ophthalmopathy. Regions amplified from RNA transcripts were the TCR beta CDR3 regions. The HTBI primer set was used in a first-round RT-PCR of the TCR CDR3. TCRdb recomputed calls from the multiplex PCR reads with MiXCR, one row per CDR3 protein. Of 450,000 to 650,000 distinct CDR3 sequences in the sample, roughly 15% were seen once. Sequencing used blood. The origin of the receptors is a woman between 18 and 29 years old with Graves' ophthalmopathy.

The CDR3 nucleotides read TGTGCCAGTAAACCTGGGGTAGGCGACACCGGGGAGCTGTTTTTT. It translates to CASKPGVGDTGELFF. The genes are TRBV28 and TRBJ2-2; D not certain. There are 15 residues in the CDR3. Looked up from germline, CDR1 is MDHEN and CDR2 is SYDVKM. Trimming stripped 9 bases from V and 3 bases from J, with 17 bases between. The full variable domain, rest sourced from reference TRBV28 and TRBJ2-2, is DVKVTQSSRYLVKRTGEKVFLECVQDMDHENMFWYRQDPGLGLRLIYFSYDVKMKEKGDIPEGYSVSREKKERFSLILESASTNQTSMYLCASKPGVGDTGELFFGEGSRLTVL.

This clonotype showed up many times. The chain carries TRBV12-3 or TRBV12-4 and TRBJ2-1, with 10 bases that match TRBD2. Trimming took 6 bases from V and 5 from J; bases not matched to a gene: 7. The CDR3 covers 15 residues. Here the CDR3 reads CASRTLAGVNNEQFF. CDR3 nucleotides: TGTGCCAGCAGGACTCTAGCGGGGGTCAACAATGAGCAGTTCTTC.

This clonotype was found a few times. The V and J genes are TRBV30 and TRBJ2-2, with TRBD2 matching over 8 bases. Germline V gene lookup returns CDR1 GTSNPN and CDR2 SVGIG (reference sequence). V lost 8 bases to trimming and J lost 6 bases; unmatched junction nucleotides: 14. This CDR3 is 15 amino acids long. CDR3 region: CAEALPGREAGELFF. The CDR3 nucleotides are TGTGCCGAAGCACTCCCTGGGCGGGAGGCCGGGGAGCTGTTTTTT. The variable domain in full, with the rest retrieved from reference TRBV30 and TRBJ2-2, is SQTIHQWPATLVQPVGSPLSLECTVEGTSNPNLYWYRQAAGRGLQLLFYSVGIGQISSEVPQNLSASRPQDRQFILSSKKLLLSDSGFYLCAEALPGREAGELFFGEGSRLTVL.

At least ten counts were recorded for this clonotype. The V gene is TRBV6-1, the J gene TRBJ1-5; no clear D. The CDR3 is 16 amino acids. Germline CDR1 and CDR2: MNHNS and SASEGT. Trimming left V 6 bases short and J 2 bases short, with 17 bases between. This CDR3 reads CASSRGGSGGNQPQHF. As DNA, the CDR3 is TGTGCCAGCAGCAGAGGTGGGTCGGGAGGCAATCAGCCCCAGCATTTT.

The table lists this clonotype with a few counts. V usage is TRBV7-3 and J usage is TRBJ1-1; maybe TRBD1 (5 bases). The CDR3 covers 13 residues. The germline CDR1 and CDR2 sequences are SGHTA and FQGTGA. Trimming removed 4 bases from V and 2 bases from J, with 8 bases in between. CDR3: CASSSGDNTEAFF. For the CDR3, the DNA is TGTGCCAGCAGCTCCGGGGACAACACTGAAGCTTTCTTT.

This clonotype occurred many times. The gene calls are TRBV7-2 and TRBJ2-5; D call uncertain. V lost 6 bases and J 2 bases, leaving 4 bases between the germline ends. CDR1 SGHTA and CDR2 FQGNSA come from the germline V gene. The CDR3 is 11 amino acids. CDR3 amino acids: CASSLQETQYF. In nucleotides, the CDR3 is TGTGCCAGCAGTCTTCAAGAGACCCAGTACTTC.

This clonotype appeared many times. The chain is built from TRBV11-2 and TRBJ2-1; D perhaps matches TRBD2 (6 bases). V was cut by 1 base and J by 0 bases, with 13 bases left in between. Germline loops: CDR1 SGHAT, CDR2 FQNNGV. The CDR3 is 17 residues long. The CDR3 here is CASSLAGAESSYNEQFF. Written as DNA, the CDR3 is TGTGCCAGCAGCTTAGCGGGAGCGGAAAGCTCCTACAATGAGCAGTTCTTC.

This sequence joins TRBV19 and TRBJ2-3; either TRBD1 or TRBD2 may supply D (5 bases each). The CDR3 loop spans 16 amino acids. Germline V gene sequence: CDR1 LNHDA, CDR2 SQIVND (reference sequence). Trimming took 3 bases from V and 5 from J, leaving 18 bases between them. This CDR3 reads CASSIPGTTQRDTQYF. Written as DNA, the CDR3 is TGTGCCAGTAGTATCCCCGGGACCACCCAAAGAGATACGCAGTATTTT. The full variable domain, its missing parts supplied by reference TRBV19 and TRBJ2-3, is DGGITQSPKYLFRKEGQNVTLSCEQNLNHDAMYWYRQDPGQGLRLIYYSQIVNDFQKGDIAEGYSVSREKKESFPLTVTSAQKNPTAFYLCASSIPGTTQRDTQYFGPGTRLTVL.

This clonotype was seen at least ten times. The V gene is TRBV5-1, the J gene TRBJ1-1; weak D call: TRBD1 (6 bases). V was pared by 3 bases and J by 5 bases, with 11 bases between. Germline V gene lookup returns CDR1 SGHRS and CDR2 YFSETQ. The CDR3 has 13 amino acids. The CDR3 loop reads CASSSIGGTEAFF. The CDR3 DNA follows: TGCGCCAGCAGCTCGATAGGGGGTACTGAAGCTTTCTTT.

In its sample, this clonotype was seen many times. The genes are TRBV2 and TRBJ1-3; tentative D call: TRBD1 (6 bases). The germline V gene has CDR1 SNHLY and CDR2 FYNNEI. The CDR3 sequence is 15 residues long. V shed 6 bases and J shed 0 bases, with 12 bases lying between them. CDR3 nucleotide sequence: TGTGCCAGCAGCTCCGACAGGAGCTCTGGAAACACCATATATTTT. This sequence encodes CASSSDRSSGNTIYF.

The CDR3 coding sequence is TGTGCCAGCGTCCAACTGGGACAGGGGAACACCGGGGAGCTGTTTTTT. Translating gives CASVQLGQGNTGELFF. This chain uses TRBV28 with TRBJ2-2; 9 bases map to TRBD1. CDR3 length: 16 amino acids. V lost 8 bases to trimming and J lost 1 base; unmatched junction nucleotides: 8. Germline CDR1 and CDR2: MDHEN and SYDVKM.

This clonotype was recorded at least ten times. The V call is TRBV18, the J call TRBJ1-4; TRBD1 matches at 8 bases. J was trimmed by 5 bases and V by 8 bases; bases with no gene match: 4. The length of the CDR3 is 13 residues. Germline-derived CDR1 and CDR2 are KGHSH and LQKENI. The CDR3 nucleotides read TGTGCCAGCCGGCGGACAGGGAATGAAAAACTGTTTTTT. Residues: CASRRTGNEKLFF.

This clonotype was detected only a few times. The chain has TRBV30 and TRBJ2-7; 9 nucleotides agree with TRBD2. The junction had 5 bases not matched to a gene; V was cut back by 2 bases and J by 6 bases. The V gene's germline CDR1 is GTSNPN and CDR2 SVGIG (reference sequence). The CDR3 spans 13 residues. CDR3 nucleotide sequence: TGTGCCTGGAGTAACGCGGGAGGGCGCGAGCAGTACTTC. Protein: CAWSNAGGREQYF.

This clonotype was recorded many times. CDR3 region: CASSASRGANTEAFF. The DNA for the CDR3 is TGTGCCAGTAGTGCCTCACGGGGAGCGAACACTGAAGCTTTCTTT. The chain uses TRBV19 and TRBJ1-1; D remains unclear. Germline assignment: CDR1 LNHDA and CDR2 SQIVND (reference sequence). The CDR3 spans 15 residues. With 5 bases removed from V and 1 base from J, the gap between germline ends came to 14 bases.

This clonotype came up many times. The genes are TRBV5-1 and TRBJ2-1; 8 nucleotides line up with TRBD2. Germline lookup yields CDR1 SGHRS and CDR2 YFSETQ. The CDR3 extends over 15 amino acids. The J segment lost 7 bases and the V segment lost 4 bases, leaving 10 bases of the junction unmatched. The chain's CDR3 is CASSTTSGRVNEQFF. For the CDR3, the DNA is TGCGCCAGCAGCACAACGAGCGGGAGAGTAAATGAGCAGTTCTTC.

This clonotype was recorded a few times. This chain's CDR3 is CSVEETLGGLAYGYTF. The CDR3 bases are TGCAGCGTTGAAGAGACTTTAGGGGGATTGGCCTATGGCTACACCTTC. The chain employs TRBV29-1 and TRBJ1-2; possible D gene TRBD1, 6 bases. V dropped 0 bases and J dropped 4 bases, with 18 bases sitting between them. This CDR3 has 16 residues. Germline CDR1 and CDR2: SQVTM and ANQGSEA.

This clonotype was seen only a few times. The chain links TRBV6-2 or TRBV6-3 to TRBJ1-3, with D possibly matching TRBD1 (6 bases). Germline V CDR1 and CDR2: MNHEY, SVGEGT. V was trimmed by 3 bases and J by 0 bases, leaving 18 bases between them. The CDR3 consists of 18 residues. In DNA form, the CDR3 reads TGTGCCAGCAGTTATACCCCCGGACAGCGCAGCTCTGGAAACACCATATATTTT. Amino acid sequence: CASSYTPGQRSSGNTIYF.

This chain joins TRBV29-1 and TRBJ2-3; the match to TRBD2 covers 9 bases. Looked up from germline, CDR1 is SQVTM and CDR2 is ANQGSEA. V trimming: 6 bases; J trimming: 2 bases; junction bases outside the gene matches: 9. CDR3 length equals 15 residues. DNA for the CDR3: TGCAGCGTCTACTTCCTAGCGGGGCACACAGATACGCAGTATTTT. Translating gives CSVYFLAGHTDTQYF.

This clonotype was seen at least ten times. The chain combines TRBV11-2 with TRBJ2-5; D not resolved. The DNA end favors TRBJ2-3, so the J call may be wrong. Germline CDR1 and CDR2: SGHAT and FQNNGV. The CDR3 consists of 13 residues. Here the CDR3 DNA reads TGTGCCAGCAGCTTAGATAGTAGAGAAACGCAGTATTTT. As protein: CASSLDSRETQYF.

The V and J genes are TRBV12-3 or TRBV12-4 and TRBJ2-4; possible D gene TRBD2, 6 bases. V lost 2 bases and J lost 0, with 11 bases in between. The CDR3 runs 16 residues. The CDR3 loop reads CASSLYGSLAKNIQYF. For the CDR3, the DNA is TGTGCCAGCAGTTTATACGGGAGTCTAGCCAAAAACATTCAGTACTTC.

A note on this clonotype: It differs at one base from a far larger clone, so likely a read error. This chain joins TRBV28 and TRBJ2-7, with a weak D call TRBD1 (6 bases). Germline V CDR1 and CDR2: MDHEN, SYDVKM. The CDR3 consists of 12 residues. CDR3 sequence (DNA): TGTACCAGCAGTCAAGGGGGCTACGAGCAGTACTTC. Its protein is CTSSQGGYEQYF.

The rearrangement links TRBV12-3 or TRBV12-4 to TRBJ2-7; the match to TRBD1 covers 9 bases. V was clipped by 6 bases and J by 0 bases; unmatched bases: 27. The CDR3 loop spans 22 amino acids. The CDR3 coding sequence is TGTGCCAGCAGGGCGGGACTTAACGCGGGACAGGGAGCCTTCCTAGGCTCCTACGAGCAGTACTTC. Translating gives CASRAGLNAGQGAFLGSYEQYF.

A note on this clonotype: This may be a read error, as it is one base from a much larger clone. V gene TRBV12-3 or TRBV12-4 combines with J gene TRBJ1-2; 8 bases agree with TRBD1. The CDR3 is made up of 15 amino acids. Trimming removed 6 bases from V and 7 bases from J; junction bases left unmatched: 13. Here the CDR3 DNA reads TGTGCCAGCAGCTGGACAGGGTGGCCGTACGGTGGCTACACCTTC. It specifies CASSWTGWPYGGYTF.

Note on this clonotype: It may be a read error: a sequence one base away is much more abundant. The chain is built from TRBV15 and TRBJ2-1; D gene ambiguous. The CDR3 loop spans 17 amino acids. Per germline, CDR1 LNHNV and CDR2 YYDKDF (reference sequence). The CDR3 loop reads CATSRDRNSFSYNKQFF. The CDR3 DNA sequence: TGTGCCACCAGCAGAGATCGTAACAGTTTTTCCTACAATAAGCAGTTCTTC.

About this clonotype itself: A much larger clone differs from this one at a single base, so this may be a read error. V usage is TRBV27 and J usage is TRBJ2-1, with 14 bases lining up with TRBD2. With V trimmed by 4 bases and J by 9 bases, 5 bases remained unmatched. CDR3 length equals 15 residues. Per the germline V gene, CDR1 is MNHEY and CDR2 is SMNVEV (reference sequence). In DNA form, the CDR3 reads TGTGCCAGCAGTTCCGGGACTAGCGGGAGAACTGAGCAGTTCTTC. This sequence encodes CASSSGTSGRTEQFF.

This clonotype occurred many times. The CDR3 reads CASSYPGTSGYEQYF. In DNA, the CDR3 is TGTGCCAGCAGTTACCCCGGGACTAGCGGCTACGAGCAGTACTTC. The J gene is TRBJ2-7, the V gene TRBV6-5; 11 bases line up with TRBD2. Germline CDR1 reads MNHEY; CDR2 reads SVGAGI. Trimming at V came to 2 bases and at J to 3 bases, leaving 3 bases not matched to a gene. CDR3 length: 15 amino acids.

This clonotype was counted at least ten times. The V call is TRBV5-6, the J call TRBJ1-5, with 10 bases matching TRBD1. The V gene's germline CDR1 is SGHDT and CDR2 YYEEEE. This CDR3 has 16 amino acids. V lost 2 bases and J lost 4; bases outside the gene matches: 6. The CDR3, as DNA: TGTGCCAGCAGCTTATCTAGGGACAGGGGTAATCAGCCCCAGCATTTT. This gives the protein CASSLSRDRGNQPQHF.

This clonotype turned up a few times. The chain couples TRBV29-1 to TRBJ2-1; D not certain. Germline V lookup: CDR1 SQVTM, CDR2 ANQGSEA. The CDR3 is 15 amino acids. The V and J ends lost 2 bases and 4 bases respectively, with 15 bases between them. The CDR3 region is CSVESTPSLYNEQFF. The CDR3 DNA follows: TGCAGCGTTGAATCTACACCCTCCCTTTACAATGAGCAGTTCTTC.

The rearrangement uses TRBV7-3 and TRBJ2-1; TRBD2 matches at 7 bases. Germline CDR1 and CDR2: SGHTA and FQGTGA. V was clipped by 5 bases and J by 5 bases; unmatched bases: 12. The length of the CDR3 is 16 residues. CDR3: CASSPLPSGQNNEQFF. The DNA of the CDR3 is TGTGCCAGCAGCCCCCTCCCTAGCGGACAAAACAATGAGCAGTTCTTC.